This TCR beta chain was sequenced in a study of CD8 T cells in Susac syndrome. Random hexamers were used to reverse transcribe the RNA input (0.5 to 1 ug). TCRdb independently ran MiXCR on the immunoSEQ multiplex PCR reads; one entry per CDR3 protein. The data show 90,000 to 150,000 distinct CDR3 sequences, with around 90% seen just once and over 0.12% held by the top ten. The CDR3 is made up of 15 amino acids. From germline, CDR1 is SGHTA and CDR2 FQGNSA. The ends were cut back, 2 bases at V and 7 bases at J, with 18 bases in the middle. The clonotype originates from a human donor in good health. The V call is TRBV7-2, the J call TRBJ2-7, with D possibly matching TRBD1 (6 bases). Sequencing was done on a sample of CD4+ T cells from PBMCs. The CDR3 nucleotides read TGTGCCAGCAGCTTAAGGGCCCAGGGGCAGGCGGAGCAGTACTTC. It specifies CASSLRAQGQAEQYF.